The 24 T cell receptor beta chains below were found in one sample sequenced in a study of early T cells in non-severe SARS-CoV-2 infection. MiXCR, run by TCRdb on the 5' RACE reads, gives a single entry per CDR3 protein. This sample has some 50,000 distinct CDR3 sequences, with approximately 9.7% found just once. The sequenced sample was whole blood. The origin of the receptors is an adult who was a healthcare worker with PCR-confirmed SARS-CoV-2 infection or an uninfected control (not recorded which).

This sequence joins TRBV3-1 and TRBJ1-2, with D unresolved. The germline V gene has CDR1 LGHDT and CDR2 YNNKEL (reference sequence). The CDR3 has 16 residues. V was cut by 3 bases and J by 0 bases, with 14 bases left in between. This CDR3 is CASSQRQLRTNYGYTF. The CDR3 DNA reads as TGTGCCAGCAGCCAGAGGCAGCTACGTACTAACTATGGCTACACCTTC.

This clonotype appeared many times. The chain links TRBV12-5 to TRBJ2-3; no reliable D call. This CDR3 comprises 12 residues. Germline V gene data show CDR1 as LGHNT and CDR2 as FRNRAP. V was shortened by 2 bases and J by 6 bases, with 6 bases between the two germline ends. The CDR3 DNA is TGTGCTAGTGGTTTGAGCTCGGATACGCAGTATTTT. It translates to CASGLSSDTQYF.

This clonotype was seen repeatedly, ten times or more. V is TRBV29-1 and J is TRBJ2-7, with D perhaps matching TRBD1 or TRBD2 (5 bases each). The CDR3 consists of 12 residues. Germline loops: CDR1 SQVTM, CDR2 ANQGSEA. V lost 3 bases to trimming and J lost 5 bases, with 11 bases between them. CDR3 residues: CSVERGPNEQYF. The CDR3, as DNA: TGCAGCGTTGAGAGGGGTCCGAACGAGCAGTACTTC.

The sample holds many counts of this clonotype. The rearrangement links TRBV12-3 or TRBV12-4 to TRBJ2-3; TRBD1 might be the D (6 bases). The CDR3 covers 15 residues. V gave up 10 bases and J gave up 0 bases, with 17 bases separating them. Here the CDR3 reads CATVPSTGSTDTQYF. Here the CDR3 DNA reads TGTGCCACGGTTCCTTCGACAGGTAGCACAGATACGCAGTATTTT.

The sample holds many counts of this clonotype. The chain links TRBV7-2 to TRBJ2-1; D possibly matches TRBD1 or TRBD2 (5 bases each). Germline lookup yields CDR1 SGHTA and CDR2 FQGNSA. V lost 2 bases to trimming and J lost 4 bases, with 15 bases between them. The CDR3 is 16 residues long. The CDR3 is CASSLRNGAPYNEQFF. CDR3 in DNA: TGTGCCAGCAGCTTAAGGAACGGGGCCCCATACAATGAGCAGTTCTTC.

This clonotype was observed at least ten times. The chain joins TRBV3-1 to TRBJ1-5, with 7 positions matching TRBD1. The CDR3 extends over 16 amino acids. Trimming removed 1 base from V and 4 bases from J; junction bases left unmatched: 7. Per the germline V gene, CDR1 is LGHDT and CDR2 is YNNKEL (reference sequence). The CDR3 sequence: CASSQGPTGVNQPQHF. CDR3 DNA sequence: TGTGCCAGCAGCCAAGGTCCTACAGGGGTGAATCAGCCCCAGCATTTT. The whole variable domain, remainder taken from reference TRBV3-1 and TRBJ1-5, is DTAVSQTPKYLVTQMGNDKSIKCEQNLGHDTMYWYKQDSKKFLKIMFSYNNKELIINETVPNRFSPKSPDKAHLNLHINSLELGDSAVYFCASSQGPTGVNQPQHFGDGTRLSIL.

This clonotype was counted many times. V gene TRBV6-2 or TRBV6-3 combines with J gene TRBJ2-4; D is unresolved. Germline CDR1 reads MNHEY; CDR2 reads SVGEGT. Trimming stripped 2 bases from V and 11 bases from J, with 7 bases between. The CDR3 loop spans 11 amino acids. CDR3 sequence: CASSYGRVQYF. Here the CDR3 DNA reads TGTGCCAGCAGTTACGGACGGGTTCAGTACTTC.

This clonotype appeared a few times. The chain recombines TRBV12-3 or TRBV12-4 with TRBJ1-1; D unresolved. The V and J ends lost 3 bases and 0 bases respectively, with 5 bases between them. CDR3 length: 13 residues. The CDR3 DNA reads TGTGCCAGCAGTTTCTCCTTGAACACTGAAGCTTTCTTT. Protein product: CASSFSLNTEAFF.

CDR3 residues: CASSLAPFSGGSYEQYF. As DNA, the CDR3 is TGTGCCAGCAGTTTAGCCCCTTTTAGCGGGGGCTCCTACGAGCAGTACTTC. The gene calls are TRBV27 and TRBJ2-7, with 9 bases matching TRBD2. Germline-derived CDR1 and CDR2 are MNHEY and SMNVEV (reference sequence). The CDR3 has 17 residues. Trimming at V came to 2 bases and at J to 0 bases, leaving 8 bases not matched to a gene.

Many counts were recorded for this clonotype. The rearrangement joins TRBV7-9 to TRBJ2-3; D is possibly TRBD2 (6 bases). The CDR3 consists of 18 residues. V shed 3 bases and J shed 2 bases, with 21 bases lying between them. The germline gives CDR1 SEHNR, CDR2 FQNEAQ (reference sequence). The CDR3 loop reads CASSFTPLGRRTTDTQYF. The CDR3 bases are TGTGCCAGCAGCTTTACCCCACTTGGGAGGAGGACCACAGATACGCAGTATTTT.

This clonotype was found many times. The chain joins TRBV4-2 to TRBJ1-5, with TRBD1 identical over 8 bases. J lost 5 bases, V lost 3 bases, and 6 bases had no gene match. This CDR3 region has 15 residues. Germline V gene lookup returns CDR1 LGHNA and CDR2 YNFKEQ. CDR3 in amino acids: CASSQGTGGDQPQHF. CDR3 nucleotide sequence: TGTGCCAGCAGCCAGGGTACAGGGGGGGATCAGCCCCAGCATTTT.

This chain uses TRBV7-9 with TRBJ2-3; D not certain. The germline CDR1 and CDR2 sequences are SEHNR and FQNEAQ (reference sequence). The CDR3 runs 12 residues. Between the trimmed V and J ends, which lost 5 bases and 5 bases, there was a span of 8 bases. The CDR3 spells CASSPVVDTQYF. Here the CDR3 DNA reads TGTGCCAGCAGCCCGGTTGTAGATACGCAGTATTTT.

There are a few counts of this clonotype. The chain links TRBV10-3 to TRBJ2-7, with 7 positions matching TRBD1. The CDR3 covers 14 residues. V lost 0 bases, J lost 4 bases, and 3 bases stayed unmatched. Germline lookup yields CDR1 ENHRY and CDR2 SYGVKD. CDR3 amino acids: CAISESTGTYEQYF. The CDR3 DNA is TGTGCCATCAGTGAGTCGACAGGGACATACGAGCAGTACTTC.

This clonotype was seen only a few times. The gene calls are TRBV2 and TRBJ1-2; 7 positions agree with TRBD1. The CDR3 covers 13 residues. V was pared by 6 bases and J by 3 bases, with 4 bases of the junction left unmatched. Germline assignment: CDR1 SNHLY and CDR2 FYNNEI. CDR3 residues: CASSAQGDYGYTF. CDR3 DNA sequence: TGTGCCAGCAGCGCCCAGGGGGACTATGGCTACACCTTC.

This clonotype was seen more than once but under ten times. J is TRBJ2-1 and V is TRBV5-1; the match to TRBD2 covers 10 bases. This CDR3 is 15 amino acids long. Germline CDR1 and CDR2: SGHRS and YFSETQ. V shed 3 bases, J shed 7 bases, and the junction held 7 bases outside the gene matches. CDR3: CASSYSGGPRNEQFF. The CDR3 DNA follows: TGCGCCAGCAGCTATAGCGGGGGGCCAAGGAATGAGCAGTTCTTC.

This clonotype was recorded a few times. The CDR3 is CASGQRPNTEAFF. The CDR3 DNA follows: TGTGCCAGCGGCCAGAGGCCTAACACTGAAGCTTTCTTT. This rearrangement joins TRBV2 to TRBJ1-1; no clear D gene. Germline values: CDR1 SNHLY, CDR2 FYNNEI. With 8 bases removed from V and 2 bases from J, the gap between germline ends came to 12 bases. CDR3 size: 13 residues. The full variable domain, rest sourced from reference TRBV2 and TRBJ1-1, is EPEVTQTPSHQVTQMGQEVILRCVPISNHLYFYWYRQILGQKVEFLVSFYNNEISEKSEIFDDQFSVERPDGSNFTLKIRSTKLEDSAMYFCASGQRPNTEAFFGQGTRLTVV.

The chain combines TRBV7-3 with TRBJ2-1; D call uncertain. V was trimmed by 6 bases and J by 10 bases, leaving 16 bases between them. This CDR3 is built from 13 residues. CDR1 SGHTA and CDR2 FQGTGA come from the germline V gene. This chain's CDR3 is CASSTLGVMEQFF. CDR3 coding DNA: TGTGCCAGCAGTACTTTAGGCGTGATGGAGCAGTTCTTC.

V gene TRBV11-2 combines with J gene TRBJ2-7, with TRBD1 identical over 12 bases. The CDR3 is made up of 16 amino acids. CDR1 SGHAT and CDR2 FQNNGV come from the germline V gene. V lost 5 bases to trimming and J lost 5 bases; unmatched junction nucleotides: 10. CDR3 DNA sequence: TGTGCCAGCAGCATCTATGCCGGGACAGGGGGCCACGAGCAGTACTTC. Amino acids: CASSIYAGTGGHEQYF.

This clonotype was seen at least ten times. The rearrangement joins TRBV6-5 to TRBJ1-2; D unresolved. Trimming pared 5 bases from V and 4 bases from J, leaving 8 bases between. Germline V gene data show CDR1 as MNHEY and CDR2 as SVGAGI. The CDR3 consists of 12 residues. In nucleotides, the CDR3 is TGTGCCAGCAGTAGGACTGGCTATGGCTACACCTTC. Its protein is CASSRTGYGYTF.

At least ten counts were recorded for this clonotype. The chain uses TRBV5-1 and TRBJ1-5; D unclear. Germline-derived CDR1 and CDR2 are SGHRS and YFSETQ. The CDR3 covers 13 residues. Trimming cost V 4 bases and J 0 bases, with 5 bases left between them. CDR3 region: CASSPDSNQPQHF. Written as DNA, the CDR3 is TGCGCCAGCAGCCCAGATAGCAATCAGCCCCAGCATTTT.

V is TRBV29-1 and J is TRBJ2-7, with 9 bases fitting TRBD2. Germline V gene sequence: CDR1 SQVTM, CDR2 ANQGSEA. Trimming removed 4 bases from V and 1 base from J; junction bases left unmatched: 8. The CDR3 has 15 residues. The CDR3, as DNA: TGCAGCGTTGCAACAACGGGACTAGCTTCCTACGAGCAGTACTTC. Amino acids: CSVATTGLASYEQYF.

This clonotype was counted between two and nine times. The V gene is TRBV5-1, the J gene TRBJ2-1; the match to TRBD1 covers 9 bases. In germline, CDR1 is SGHRS, CDR2 YFSETQ. Trimming at V came to 1 base and at J to 6 bases, leaving 2 bases not matched to a gene. This CDR3 is 14 amino acids long. In nucleotides, the CDR3 is TGCGCCAGCAGCTTGAGGGACAGGGCCAATGAGCAGTTCTTC. This sequence encodes CASSLRDRANEQFF.

In this sample, this clonotype turned up many times. The chain recombines TRBV5-5 with TRBJ1-5; 11 bases align to TRBD1. This CDR3 contains 15 residues. After removal of 6 bases from V and 4 bases from J, the junction contained 6 bases not matched to a gene. Germline CDR1 is SGHKS and CDR2 is YYEKEE (reference sequence). CDR3 bases: TGTGCCAGCACCTGGGGACAGGGGGTAAATCAGCCCCAGCATTTT. Amino acid sequence: CASTWGQGVNQPQHF. The complete variable domain, with remaining parts taken from reference TRBV5-5 and TRBJ1-5, reads DAGVTQSPTHLIKTRGQQVTLRCSPISGHKSVSWYQQVLGQGPQFIFQYYEKEERGRGNFPDRFSARQFPNYSSELNVNALLLGDSALYLCASTWGQGVNQPQHFGDGTRLSIL.

The CDR3 protein is CASSPLDGGEKLFF. CDR3 in DNA: TGTGCCAGCAGCCCTCTCGATGGAGGCGAAAAACTGTTTTTT. V gene TRBV3-1 combines with J gene TRBJ1-4; D gene unclear. CDR1 is LGHDT, CDR2 YNNKEL, per germline (reference sequence). The V and J ends lost 4 bases and 8 bases respectively, with 14 bases between them. This CDR3 spans 14 amino acids.